This T cell receptor beta chain was recorded in a study of T cells after yellow fever vaccination. As to this clonotype: Its target is not known.

Germline V gives CDR1 DFQATT, CDR2 SNEGSKA (reference sequence). CDR3 length: 15 residues. Germline trimming cut 6 bases from V and 3 bases from J; bases unmatched to any gene: 10. Study-wide points: Boosting was followed by the reappearance of most primary-vaccination clones (96% CD4, 88% CD8). By day 5 rather than day 15, the secondary response had peaked, though it was weaker.

One entry per CDR3 protein results from TCRdb running MiXCR on the 5' RACE reads. The table has about 430,000 distinct CDR3 sequences, about 17% seen once; the top ten hold about 18%. The gene calls are TRBV20-1 and TRBJ2-7; 11 nucleotides match TRBD1. This TCR derives from a man between 18 and 35 years old who received the YFV17D yellow fever vaccine. Material: PBMCs, obtained before the yellow fever booster vaccination. The CDR3 bases are TGCAGTGCGGAACCTGGGACAGGGGGGTTCTACGAGCAGTACTTC. This sequence encodes CSAEPGTGGFYEQYF.